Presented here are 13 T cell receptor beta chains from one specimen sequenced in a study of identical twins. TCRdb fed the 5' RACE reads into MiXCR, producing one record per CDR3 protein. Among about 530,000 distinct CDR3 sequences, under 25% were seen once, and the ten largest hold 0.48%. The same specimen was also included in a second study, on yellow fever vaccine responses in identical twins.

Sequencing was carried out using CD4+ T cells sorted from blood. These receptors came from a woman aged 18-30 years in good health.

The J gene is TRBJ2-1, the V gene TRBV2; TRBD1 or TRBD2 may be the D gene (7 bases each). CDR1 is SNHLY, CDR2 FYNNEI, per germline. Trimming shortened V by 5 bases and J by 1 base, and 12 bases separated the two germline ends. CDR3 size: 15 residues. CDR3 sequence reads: CASSRQGGSYNEQFF. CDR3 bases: TGTGCCAGCAGTCGCCAGGGGGGGTCCTACAATGAGCAGTTCTTC.

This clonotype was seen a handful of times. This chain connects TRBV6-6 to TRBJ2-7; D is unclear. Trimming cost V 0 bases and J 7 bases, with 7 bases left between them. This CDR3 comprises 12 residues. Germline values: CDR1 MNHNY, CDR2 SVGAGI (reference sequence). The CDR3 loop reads CASSYSLSEQYF. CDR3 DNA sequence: TGTGCCAGCAGTTACTCGTTATCAGAGCAGTACTTC.

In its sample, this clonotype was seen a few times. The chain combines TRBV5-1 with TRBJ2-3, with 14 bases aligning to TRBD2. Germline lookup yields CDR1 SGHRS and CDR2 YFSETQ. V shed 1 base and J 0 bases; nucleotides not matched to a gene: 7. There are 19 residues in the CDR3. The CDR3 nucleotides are TGCGCCAGCAGCTTGCCCCGGACTAGCGGGGGGTCTAGCACAGATACGCAGTATTTT. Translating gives CASSLPRTSGGSSTDTQYF.

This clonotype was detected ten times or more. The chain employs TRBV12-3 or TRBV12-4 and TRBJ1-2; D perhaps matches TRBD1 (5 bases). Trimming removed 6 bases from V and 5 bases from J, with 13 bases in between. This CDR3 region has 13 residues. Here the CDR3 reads CASRSSTEYGYTF. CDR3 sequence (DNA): TGTGCCAGCAGGTCATCGACAGAATATGGCTACACCTTC.

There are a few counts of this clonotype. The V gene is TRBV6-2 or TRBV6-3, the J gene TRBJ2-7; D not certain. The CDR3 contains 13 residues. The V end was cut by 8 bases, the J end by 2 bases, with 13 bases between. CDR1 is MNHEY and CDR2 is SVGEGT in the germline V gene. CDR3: CASRSSGTYEQYV. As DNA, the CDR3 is TGTGCCAGCCGGTCGTCCGGAACCTACGAGCAGTACGTC.

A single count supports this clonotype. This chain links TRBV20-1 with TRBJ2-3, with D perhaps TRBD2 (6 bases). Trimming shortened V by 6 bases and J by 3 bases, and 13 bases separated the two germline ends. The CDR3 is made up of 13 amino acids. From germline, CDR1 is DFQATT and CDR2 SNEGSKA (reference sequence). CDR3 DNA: TGCAGTGCAAACCCGGGACTTACAGATACGCAGTATTTT. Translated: CSANPGLTDTQYF.

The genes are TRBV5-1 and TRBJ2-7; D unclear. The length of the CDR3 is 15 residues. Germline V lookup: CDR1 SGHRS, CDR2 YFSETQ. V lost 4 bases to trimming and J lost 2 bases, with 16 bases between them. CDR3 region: CASSNGLTVTYEQYF. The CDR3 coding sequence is TGCGCCAGCAGCAACGGGCTGACTGTTACCTACGAGCAGTACTTC.

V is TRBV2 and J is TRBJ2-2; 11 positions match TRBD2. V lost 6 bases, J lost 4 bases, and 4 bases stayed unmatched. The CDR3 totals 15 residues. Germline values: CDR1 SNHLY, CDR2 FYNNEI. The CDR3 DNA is TGTGCCAGCAGACTAGCGGGAGACGGCACCGGGGAGCTGTTTTTT. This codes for CASRLAGDGTGELFF.

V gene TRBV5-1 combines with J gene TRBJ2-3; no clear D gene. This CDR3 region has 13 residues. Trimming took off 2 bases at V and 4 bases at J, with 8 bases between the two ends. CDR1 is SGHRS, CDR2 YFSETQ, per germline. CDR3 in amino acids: CASSFEPSDTQYF. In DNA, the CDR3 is TGCGCCAGCAGCTTCGAGCCCTCAGATACGCAGTATTTT.

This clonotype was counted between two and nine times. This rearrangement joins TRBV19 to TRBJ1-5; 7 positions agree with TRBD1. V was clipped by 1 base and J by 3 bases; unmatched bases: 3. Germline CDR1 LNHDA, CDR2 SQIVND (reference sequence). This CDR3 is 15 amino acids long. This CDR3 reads CASSIGGGNNQPQHF. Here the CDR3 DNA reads TGTGCCAGTAGTATAGGAGGGGGCAACAATCAGCCCCAGCATTTT.

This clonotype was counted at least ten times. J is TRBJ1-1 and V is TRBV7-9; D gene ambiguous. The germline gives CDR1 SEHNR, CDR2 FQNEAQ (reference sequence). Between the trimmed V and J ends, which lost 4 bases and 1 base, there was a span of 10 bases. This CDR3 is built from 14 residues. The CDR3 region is CASSSTFRNTEAFF. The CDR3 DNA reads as TGTGCCAGCAGCTCCACCTTTCGGAACACTGAAGCTTTCTTT.

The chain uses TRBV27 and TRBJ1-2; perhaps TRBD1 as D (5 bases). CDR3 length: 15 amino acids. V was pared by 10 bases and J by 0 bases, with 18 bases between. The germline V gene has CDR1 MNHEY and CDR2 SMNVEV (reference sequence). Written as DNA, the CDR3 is TGTGCCACCCTAGGGGCCAGGCGCCCTAACTATGGCTACACCTTC. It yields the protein CATLGARRPNYGYTF.

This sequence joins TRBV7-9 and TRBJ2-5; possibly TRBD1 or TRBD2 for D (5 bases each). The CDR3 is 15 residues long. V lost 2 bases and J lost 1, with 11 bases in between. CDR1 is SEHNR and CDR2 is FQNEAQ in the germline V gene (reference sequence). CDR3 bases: TGTGCCAGCAGCTTACCCCGGGGCGGCCAAGAGACCCAGTACTTC. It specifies CASSLPRGGQETQYF.